The clone carrying this TCR beta chain was seen many times. This record comes from a study of blood T cell repertoires in COVID-19. Produced via immunoSEQ multiplex PCR; TCRdb's table is partial and in-frame only. The data show around 370,000 clones, 90% seen once. The V gene lost 3 bases and the J gene lost 2 bases, with 10 bases spanning the gap. Per the germline V gene, CDR1 is SEHNR and CDR2 is FQNEAQ (reference sequence). The CDR3 contains 14 residues. The chain has TRBV7-9 and TRBJ2-5; TRBD1 might be the D (5 bases). Sequencing was performed on peripheral blood. The sequence derives from a man aged 18 to 29 with active or convalescent COVID-19. DNA for the CDR3: TGTGCCAGCAGCTTTCTACAGGAGCAAGAGACCCAGTACTTC. Its protein product is CASSFLQEQETQYF.